This T cell receptor (beta chain) is from a study of cytomegalovirus exposure and HLA in healthy donors. Study conclusions and caveats: As a later analysis showed, a missense DCLRE1C variant was linked to trimming of TCR beta V- and J-genes. Roughly uniform depth of sequencing across donors was assumed in presence/absence analyses. The classifier reportedly diagnosed cytomegalovirus status with high specificity and sensitivity.

Nominally healthy donors were sampled, though unrecorded immune exposures were likely. This clone has a single count. Its antigen is unidentified. Both 60 Vbeta primers and 13 Jbeta primers went into the PCR. Profiled with immunoSEQ multiplex PCR; TCRdb holds only in-frame clones, not every one. Altogether about 110,000 clones are present, around four fifths being singletons, with the ten largest covering roughly 1.6%. This TCR was sampled from a man aged 50 to 60 in good health and CMV-seronegative. Specimen: PBMCs.

In nucleotides, the CDR3 is TGTGCCAGCAGCCGCACGATTGGACAGGGAGGCACCGGGGAGCTGTTTTTT. It codes for CASSRTIGQGGTGELFF. The chain couples TRBV7-6 to TRBJ2-2; 8 bases align to TRBD1. CDR3 length: 17 residues. J gave up 4 bases and V 5 bases, and 12 bases lay outside the gene matches. CDR1 SGHVS and CDR2 FNYEAQ come from the germline V gene.